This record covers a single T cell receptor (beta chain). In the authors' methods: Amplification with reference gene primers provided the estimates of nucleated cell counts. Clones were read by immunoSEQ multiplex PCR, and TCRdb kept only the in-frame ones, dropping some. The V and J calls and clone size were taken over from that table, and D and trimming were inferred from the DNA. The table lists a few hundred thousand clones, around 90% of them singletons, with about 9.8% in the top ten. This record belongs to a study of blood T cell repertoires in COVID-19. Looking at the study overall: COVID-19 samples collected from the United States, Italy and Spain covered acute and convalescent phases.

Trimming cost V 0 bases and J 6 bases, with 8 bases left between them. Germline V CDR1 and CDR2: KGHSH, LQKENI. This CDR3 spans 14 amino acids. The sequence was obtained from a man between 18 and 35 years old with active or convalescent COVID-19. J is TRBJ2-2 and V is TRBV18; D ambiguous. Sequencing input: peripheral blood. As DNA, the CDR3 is TGTGCCAGCTCACCACCGGAGCTTCCCGGGGAGCTGTTTTTT. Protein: CASSPPELPGELFF.